A single sample is the source of the 14 T cell receptor beta chains below, sequenced in a study of prognosis after radiotherapy for stage I lung cancer. It was by two-round multiplex PCR that TCR beta CDR3 was amplified from genomic DNA. With primers specific to each TRBV and TRBJ gene, the first-round PCR was performed. TCRdb itself ran the multiplex PCR reads through MiXCR, one entry per CDR3 protein. Of 12,000 to 15,000 distinct CDR3 sequences listed, 37% are singletons. The specimen comprised PBMCs, sampled before or after stereotactic body radiation therapy (not recorded which). The receptors derive from a donor over 45 with non-small cell lung cancer.

By its share, this clonotype is medium-sized. The chain combines TRBV14 with TRBJ2-1; TRBD1 matches at 7 bases. In germline, CDR1 is SGHDN, CDR2 FVKESK. The CDR3 is 15 residues long. V shed 4 bases and J 7 bases; nucleotides not matched to a gene: 10. The CDR3 sequence is CASSRLGTADNEQFF. CDR3 bases: TGTGCCAGCAGCCGCCTTGGGACAGCCGATAATGAGCAGTTCTTC.

On this clonotype: A read error likely explains this, since a far larger clone differs by one base. This sequence joins TRBV20-1 and TRBJ2-2; 13 positions match TRBD2. Germline V gene data show CDR1 as DFQATT and CDR2 as SNEGSKA (reference sequence). The CDR3 extends over 18 amino acids. This CDR3 is CRGLAGPDKSENTGELFF. CDR3 in DNA: TGCAGGGGACTAGCGGGACCCGATAAATCCGAGAACACCGGGGAGCTGTTTTTT.

This sequence joins TRBV27 and TRBJ1-5, with unresolved D. The CDR3 sequence is 16 residues long. Germline values: CDR1 MNHEY, CDR2 SMNVEV (reference sequence). V was trimmed by 3 bases and J by 6 bases, leaving 18 bases between them. This CDR3 is CASSFLFKGSSQPQHF. The DNA of the CDR3 is TGTGCCAGCAGTTTTCTCTTCAAAGGGAGCTCTCAGCCCCAGCATTTT.

This clonotype was seen ten or more times. This chain links TRBV7-9 with TRBJ1-3, with 9 bases that match TRBD1. The germline CDR1 and CDR2 sequences are SEHNR and FQNEAQ (reference sequence). The junction had 10 bases not matched to a gene; V was cut back by 4 bases and J by 0 bases. The CDR3 has 18 residues. CDR3 amino acids: CASSSPGQGTSSGNTIYF. The CDR3 DNA sequence: TGTGCCAGCAGCTCACCGGGACAGGGAACTAGCTCTGGAAACACCATATATTTT.

In its sample, this clonotype was seen many times. This sequence joins TRBV18 and TRBJ1-5; D gene ambiguous. The germline V and J ends were trimmed by 3 bases and 1 base, with 19 bases remaining between them. Germline V lookup: CDR1 KGHSH, CDR2 LQKENI. CDR3 length: 18 amino acids. The CDR3, as DNA: TGTGCCAGCTCACCCATGCCAGCGAATTCCAGAAGCAATCAGCCCCAGCATTTT. This translates into CASSPMPANSRSNQPQHF. The whole variable domain, filled in from reference TRBV18 and TRBJ1-5, reads NAGVMQNPRHLVRRRGQEARLRCSPMKGHSHVYWYRQLPEEGLKFMVYLQKENIIDESGMPKERFSAEFPKEGPSILRIQQVVRGDSAAYFCASSPMPANSRSNQPQHFGDGTRLSIL.

The chain joins TRBV19 to TRBJ2-7; the D gene is possibly TRBD2 (5 bases). CDR3 size: 12 residues. The germline V and J ends were trimmed by 6 bases and 7 bases, with 13 bases remaining between them. The germline V gene encodes CDR1 LNHDA and CDR2 SQIVND (reference sequence). The CDR3 loop reads CASRPPGGEQYF. CDR3 nucleotide sequence: TGTGCCAGTAGACCCCCAGGAGGAGAGCAGTACTTC.

This clonotype was recorded at least ten times. The chain couples TRBV7-9 to TRBJ1-2; 9 bases agree with TRBD1. Germline CDR1 and CDR2: SEHNR and FQNEAQ (reference sequence). This CDR3 region has 15 residues. V was pared by 5 bases and J by 5 bases, with 9 bases of the junction left unmatched. The CDR3 bases are TGTGCCAGCAGCCCCCGGGACAGGGCGACGTATGGCTACACCTTC. Protein sequence: CASSPRDRATYGYTF.

This clonotype is medium-sized within its sample. The CDR3 region has the DNA TGCGCCAGCAGCTTGACAGGGGGACTGAATGAGCAGTTCTTC. Translation gives CASSLTGGLNEQFF. This chain links TRBV5-1 with TRBJ2-1, with 8 positions matching TRBD1. V dropped 1 base and J dropped 7; count of bases not matched to a gene: 4. This CDR3 contains 14 residues. Germline CDR1 SGHRS, CDR2 YFSETQ.

Comment on this clonotype: A far larger clone is one base from this, pointing to a likely read error. V gene TRBV6-9 combines with J gene TRBJ2-3; a possible D gene is TRBD1 (6 bases). From germline, CDR1 is MNHGY and CDR2 SVAAGI. This CDR3 has 14 amino acids. The CDR3, as DNA: TGTGCCACCGGACAGTCCCACAGCACAGATACGAAGTATTTT. Amino acid sequence: CATGQSHSTDTKYF.

This clonotype was seen at least ten times. The rearrangement uses TRBV3-1 and TRBJ1-2; D ambiguous. Between the trimmed V and J ends, which lost 6 bases and 7 bases, there was a span of 15 bases. CDR3 length: 13 amino acids. Germline V gene lookup returns CDR1 LGHDT and CDR2 YNNKEL (reference sequence). This CDR3 reads CASRERGAGGYTF. The CDR3 DNA reads TGTGCCAGCAGGGAAAGAGGTGCGGGTGGCTACACCTTC.

Regarding this clonotype: One base separates it from a far larger clone, so it is likely a read error. V gene TRBV6-4 combines with J gene TRBJ2-7, with a tentative D call TRBD2 (5 bases). This CDR3 spans 14 amino acids. Germline V lookup: CDR1 MRHNA, CDR2 SNTAGT. In nucleotides, the CDR3 is TGTGCCAGCAGTTACTCCTGGGAGCGCCACGAGCAGTACTTC. This codes for CASSYSWERHEQYF.

This clonotype appeared many times. This rearrangement joins TRBV27 to TRBJ2-1; 8 bases line up with TRBD2. V trimming: 6 bases; J trimming: 1 base; junction bases outside the gene matches: 5. CDR3 length: 15 residues. Germline CDR1 reads MNHEY; CDR2 reads SMNVEV (reference sequence). The CDR3 coding sequence is TGTGCCAGCAGAACCGGGGGGGGTTCCTACAATGAGCAGTTCTTC. Its protein product is CASRTGGGSYNEQFF.

This clonotype counts as medium-sized. The chain joins TRBV19 to TRBJ2-1; D perhaps matches TRBD2 (6 bases). The CDR3 has 16 amino acids. Trimming pared 2 bases from V and 4 bases from J, leaving 15 bases between. Germline CDR1 LNHDA, CDR2 SQIVND (reference sequence). The CDR3 loop is CASSIIWGDPYNEQFF. CDR3 nucleotides: TGTGCCAGTAGTATAATTTGGGGGGACCCTTACAATGAGCAGTTCTTC.

This clonotype was observed once. The chain links TRBV19 to TRBJ1-5, with TRBD1 matching 7 bases. Germline loops: CDR1 LNHDA, CDR2 SQIVND (reference sequence). The CDR3 is 15 residues long. After removal of 0 bases from V and 6 bases from J, the junction contained 5 bases not matched to a gene. CDR3: CASSIDSGGGQPQHF. The CDR3 region has the DNA TGTGCCAGTAGTATAGACTCAGGGGGAGGTCAGCCCCAGCATTTT.